A single sample gave rise to the 26 T cell receptor beta chains below, sequenced in a study of Ad26.COV2.S vaccination and SARS-CoV-2 variants. Profiled with immunoSEQ multiplex PCR; TCRdb holds only in-frame clones, not every one. Of some 340,000 clones listed, about 86% were seen once; the top ten hold 1.9%. Stated treatment: roughly 19 received Ad26.COV2.S at low or high dose, single or two shots; several received placebo; per-sample allocation not given. Specimens were obtained on day 63 following the first vaccine or placebo injection. The specimen was peripheral blood, collected in a trial of Ad26.COV2.S vaccine versus placebo. The source of these receptors is a person aged 18 to 65 who received the Ad26.COV2.S COVID-19 vaccine or a placebo.

V usage is TRBV18 and J usage is TRBJ2-5; D gene uncertain. The germline gives CDR1 KGHSH, CDR2 LQKENI. V was clipped by 4 bases and J by 1 base, with 7 bases between them. The CDR3 extends over 13 amino acids. CDR3 sequence reads: CASSQNSQETQYF. CDR3 coding DNA: TGTGCCAGCTCACAAAACAGCCAAGAGACCCAGTACTTC.

The chain has TRBV30 and TRBJ1-2; possibly TRBD1 for D (5 bases). Germline V lookup: CDR1 GTSNPN, CDR2 SVGIG (reference sequence). With 4 bases removed from V and 8 bases from J, the gap between germline ends came to 11 bases. CDR3 length equals 11 residues. The CDR3 sequence: CAWTQGRGYTF. The DNA for the CDR3 is TGTGCCTGGACCCAGGGAAGAGGCTACACCTTC.

The chain uses TRBV6-2 or TRBV6-3 and TRBJ2-7; possible D gene TRBD2, 5 bases. This CDR3 spans 13 amino acids. Germline values: CDR1 MNHEY, CDR2 SVGEGT. V lost 4 bases, J lost 2 bases, and 9 bases lay in between. The CDR3 DNA follows: TGTGCCAGCAGTTGGGCGGGCCCCTACGAGCAGTACTTC. Translating gives CASSWAGPYEQYF.

This clone was counted once. The rearrangement uses TRBV7-2 and TRBJ2-3; 11 nucleotides line up with TRBD2. V trimming: 3 bases; J trimming: 9 bases; junction bases outside the gene matches: 14. Germline V gene lookup returns CDR1 SGHTA and CDR2 FQGNSA. This CDR3 comprises 17 residues. CDR3 sequence: CASSFFTSGGPGGTQYF. CDR3 nucleotides: TGTGCCAGCAGCTTCTTCACTAGCGGGGGCCCGGGCGGAACGCAGTATTTT.

This chain joins TRBV7-2 and TRBJ2-5; D remains unclear. This CDR3 has 11 amino acids. Between the trimmed V and J ends, which lost 6 bases and 1 base, there was a span of 3 bases. CDR1 SGHTA and CDR2 FQGNSA come from the germline V gene. DNA for the CDR3: TGTGCCAGCAGAACCCAAGAGACCCAGTACTTC. Residues: CASRTQETQYF. The whole variable domain, filled in from reference TRBV7-2 and TRBJ2-5, reads GAGVSQSPSNKVTEKGKDVELRCDPISGHTALYWYRQSLGQGLEFLIYFQGNSAPDKSGLPSDRFSAERTGGSVSTLTIQRTQQEDSAVYLCASRTQETQYFGPGTRLLVL.

The count of this clone is one. The chain uses TRBV9 and TRBJ1-1; D is unclear. The germline V gene has CDR1 SGDLS and CDR2 YYNGEE. The CDR3 has 15 amino acids. The V end was cut by 0 bases, the J end by 3 bases, with 12 bases between. In DNA form, the CDR3 reads TGTGCCAGCAGCGTAGTAACATTCCCTGACACTGAAGCTTTCTTT. This codes for CASSVVTFPDTEAFF.

The chain has TRBV11-2 and TRBJ1-1, with 8 bases that match TRBD1. Trimming took 3 bases from V and 2 from J; bases not matched to a gene: 5. In germline, CDR1 is SGHAT, CDR2 FQNNGV. The CDR3 extends over 15 amino acids. CDR3 DNA sequence: TGTGCCAGCAGCTTCCAGGGGGCCGGAAACACTGAAGCTTTCTTT. Protein: CASSFQGAGNTEAFF.

The J gene is TRBJ2-1, the V gene TRBV3-1 (or the pseudogene TRBV3-2), with D unclear. V was trimmed by 3 bases and J by 9 bases, leaving 6 bases between them. Germline values: CDR1 LGHDT, CDR2 YNNKEL (reference sequence). The CDR3 contains 11 residues. In DNA form, the CDR3 reads TGTGCCAGCAGCCACTTAGTTGAGCAGTTCTTC. This sequence encodes CASSHLVEQFF.

The chain joins TRBV6-1 to TRBJ1-5, with a possible D match to TRBD1 (5 bases). V shed 0 bases and J shed 5 bases, with 11 bases lying between them. Per the germline V gene, CDR1 is MNHNS and CDR2 is SASEGT. The CDR3 covers 15 residues. CDR3 sequence (DNA): TGTGCCAGCAGTGAAGCGCGGGACGTTTATCAGCCCCAGCATTTT. It codes for CASSEARDVYQPQHF.

This chain links TRBV24-1 with TRBJ2-1; possible D gene TRBD1, 6 bases. V lost 3 bases and J lost 1, with 18 bases in between. This CDR3 is built from 18 residues. The germline gives CDR1 KGHDR, CDR2 SFDVKD. The CDR3 is CATSDRTVRGVSYNEQFF. CDR3 coding DNA: TGTGCCACCAGTGATAGAACTGTCAGGGGCGTTTCCTACAATGAGCAGTTCTTC.

The rearrangement links TRBV7-8 to TRBJ2-7, with TRBD1 matching 8 bases. The CDR3 runs to 16 residues. Germline lookup yields CDR1 SGHVS and CDR2 FQNEAQ. J was trimmed by 6 bases and V by 6 bases; bases with no gene match: 16. The CDR3 reads CASSSRRSRGQREQYF. The CDR3 DNA reads as TGTGCCAGCAGTTCCCGACGGAGCAGGGGGCAGCGCGAGCAGTACTTC.

The chain couples TRBV21-1 to TRBJ2-3; the D segment call TRBD2 is taken from the table without a DNA check. TRBV21-1 corresponds to a pseudogene. CDR3 length: 17 amino acids. The CDR3 protein is CASSKTTSGGVTDTQYF. As DNA, the CDR3 is TGTGCCAGCAGCAAGACCACTAGCGGGGGGGTCACAGATACGCAGTATTTT.

V and J are TRBV7-2 and TRBJ1-5; the D is unclear. Germline CDR1 reads SGHTA; CDR2 reads FQGNSA. The CDR3 loop spans 12 amino acids. V was clipped by 1 base and J by 9 bases, with 7 bases between them. CDR3 protein: CASSLGSGPQHF. The CDR3 DNA reads TGTGCCAGCAGCTTAGGGTCCGGGCCCCAGCATTTT.

This chain joins TRBV2 and TRBJ1-6; 8 nucleotides align to TRBD1. CDR3 size: 16 residues. The trim removed 6 bases at V and 11 bases at J, leaving 15 bases unmatched. Germline assignment: CDR1 SNHLY and CDR2 FYNNEI. The CDR3 nucleotides are TGTGCCAGCAGCCGGGACAGGCTTTGGGAGGGGACACCCCTCCACTTT. Its translation is CASSRDRLWEGTPLHF.

The chain joins TRBV7-2 to TRBJ1-1, with D hard to call. Deletions cut 5 bases from V and 10 bases from J, with 11 bases between. This CDR3 is 11 amino acids long. CDR1 is SGHTA and CDR2 is FQGNSA in the germline V gene. This CDR3 reads CASSLRVRAFF. CDR3 nucleotides: TGTGCCAGCAGCCTTCGTGTCCGAGCTTTCTTT.

The chain has TRBV3-1 (or the pseudogene TRBV3-2) and TRBJ2-1, with 9 bases lining up with TRBD2. The CDR3 runs 15 residues. CDR1 is LGHDT and CDR2 is YNNKEL in the germline V gene (reference sequence). V shed 0 bases, J shed 10 bases, and the junction held 7 bases outside the gene matches. CDR3 sequence reads: CASSQDGAGGREQFF. CDR3 sequence (DNA): TGTGCCAGCAGCCAAGATGGGGCGGGGGGGCGCGAGCAGTTCTTC.

This chain links TRBV11-2 with TRBJ2-1; 11 bases are a match to TRBD2. The CDR3 is 15 amino acids. With V trimmed by 4 bases and J by 8 bases, 7 bases remained unmatched. The germline V gene encodes CDR1 SGHAT and CDR2 FQNNGV. CDR3 residues: CASSSLSGGAYEQFF. The CDR3, as DNA: TGTGCCAGCAGCTCACTTAGCGGGGGGGCTTATGAGCAGTTCTTC.

The CDR3 region is CASNPWGTSGGNNEQFF. The CDR3 region has the DNA TGTGCCAGCAACCCATGGGGGACTAGCGGGGGAAACAATGAGCAGTTCTTC. The chain joins TRBV2 to TRBJ2-1, with 14 bases matching TRBD2. Germline CDR1 is SNHLY and CDR2 is FYNNEI. The CDR3 is 17 residues long. V shed 7 bases and J 5 bases; nucleotides not matched to a gene: 10. Together with reference TRBV2 and TRBJ2-1, the CDR3 gives the full variable domain: EPEVTQTPSHQVTQMGQEVILRCVPISNHLYFYWYRQILGQKVEFLVSFYNNEISEKSEIFDDQFSVERPDGSNFTLKIRSTKLEDSAMYFCASNPWGTSGGNNEQFFGPGTRLTVL.

The rearrangement links TRBV9 to TRBJ2-2; D gene unclear. Trimming removed 0 bases at V and 5 bases at J, with 8 bases between. This CDR3 is 14 amino acids long. CDR1 and CDR2 from the germline V gene are SGDLS and YYNGEE. CDR3 nucleotide sequence: TGTGCCAGCAGCGTAGGAGTAGCAACCGGGGAGCTGTTTTTT. It translates to CASSVGVATGELFF. The full variable domain, its missing parts supplied by reference TRBV9 and TRBJ2-2, is DSGVTQTPKHLITATGQRVTLRCSPRSGDLSVYWYQQSLDQGLQFLIQYYNGEERAKGNILERFSAQQFPDLHSELNLSSLELGDSALYFCASSVGVATGELFFGEGSRLTVL.

The CDR3 DNA reads TGCGCCAGCAGCATTTACAGGGGAGACGAGACCCAGTACTTC. Its protein is CASSIYRGDETQYF. The rearrangement uses TRBV5-1 and TRBJ2-5; 7 nucleotides align to TRBD1. V was pared by 4 bases and J by 5 bases, with 8 bases of the junction left unmatched. The CDR3 loop spans 14 amino acids. The germline V gene encodes CDR1 SGHRS and CDR2 YFSETQ.

V usage is TRBV7-7 and J usage is TRBJ2-2; 8 bases are a match to TRBD1. There are 16 residues in the CDR3. Germline trimming cut 4 bases from V and 2 bases from J; bases unmatched to any gene: 6. Germline V CDR1 and CDR2: SSHAT, FNYEAQ (reference sequence). CDR3: CASSSGTGINTGELFF. The CDR3 nucleotides read TGTGCCAGCAGCTCCGGGACAGGAATAAACACCGGGGAGCTGTTTTTT.

The chain employs TRBV5-1 and TRBJ2-7; 7 bases are shared with TRBD2. In germline, CDR1 is SGHRS, CDR2 YFSETQ. The trim removed 4 bases at V and 3 bases at J, leaving 10 bases unmatched. The CDR3 loop spans 15 amino acids. The CDR3 coding sequence is TGCGCCAGCAGCAATGGGGCGGCGGGGGACTACGAGCAGTACTTC. Residues: CASSNGAAGDYEQYF.

This chain connects TRBV7-2 to TRBJ2-5, with D possibly called TRBD1 or TRBD2 (5 bases each). From germline, CDR1 is SGHTA and CDR2 FQGNSA. The V gene lost 1 base and the J gene lost 4 bases, with 16 bases spanning the gap. The CDR3 loop spans 16 amino acids. The CDR3: CASSLGTPGTGETQYF. The CDR3 bases are TGTGCCAGCAGCTTAGGGACTCCCGGGACGGGAGAGACCCAGTACTTC.

The CDR3 DNA sequence: TGTGCCAGTAGTATCAACCAGGCCTATGGCTACACCTTC. Residues: CASSINQAYGYTF. J is TRBJ1-2 and V is TRBV19; the D is unclear. V lost 3 bases and J 4 bases, leaving 9 bases between the germline ends. The germline V gene encodes CDR1 LNHDA and CDR2 SQIVND (reference sequence). The CDR3 totals 13 residues. Filled out from reference TRBV19 and TRBJ1-2, the complete variable domain reads DGGITQSPKYLFRKEGQNVTLSCEQNLNHDAMYWYRQDPGQGLRLIYYSQIVNDFQKGDIAEGYSVSREKKESFPLTVTSAQKNPTAFYLCASSINQAYGYTFGSGTRLTVV.

The chain uses TRBV20-1 and TRBJ2-7, with D uncertain. CDR1 and CDR2 from the germline V gene are DFQATT and SNEGSKA (reference sequence). The ends were cut back, 3 bases at V and 0 bases at J, with 15 bases in the middle. The CDR3 is 15 residues long. The CDR3 DNA reads TGCAGTGCTAGTGGAGACCGTACTTACTCCTACGAGCAGTACTTC. This sequence encodes CSASGDRTYSYEQYF.

The J gene is TRBJ2-3, the V gene TRBV5-1, with D possibly being TRBD2 (7 bases). Germline values: CDR1 SGHRS, CDR2 YFSETQ. The CDR3 covers 15 residues. Trimming removed 4 bases at V and 4 bases at J, with 16 bases between. The CDR3 nucleotides read TGCGCCAGCAGCAATATGGGAGGGGGGTCAGATACGCAGTATTTT. As protein: CASSNMGGGSDTQYF. Full variable domain (remainder filled in from reference TRBV5-1 and TRBJ2-3): KAGVTQTPRYLIKTRGQQVTLSCSPISGHRSVSWYQQTPGQGLQFLFEYFSETQRNKGNFPGRFSGRQFSNSRSEMNVSTLELGDSALYLCASSNMGGGSDTQYFGPGTRLTVL.